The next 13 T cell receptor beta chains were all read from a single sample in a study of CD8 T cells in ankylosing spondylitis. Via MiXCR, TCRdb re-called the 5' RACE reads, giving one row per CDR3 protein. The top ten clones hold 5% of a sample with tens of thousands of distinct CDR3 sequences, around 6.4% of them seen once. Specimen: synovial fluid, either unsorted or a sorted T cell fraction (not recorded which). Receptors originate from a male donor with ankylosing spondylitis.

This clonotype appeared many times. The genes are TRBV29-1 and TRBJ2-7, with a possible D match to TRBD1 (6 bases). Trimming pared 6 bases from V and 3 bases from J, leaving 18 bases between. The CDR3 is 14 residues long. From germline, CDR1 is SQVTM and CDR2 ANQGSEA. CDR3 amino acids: CSVAIQGFGYEQYF. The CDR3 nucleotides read TGCAGCGTCGCGATACAGGGTTTTGGCTACGAGCAGTACTTC.

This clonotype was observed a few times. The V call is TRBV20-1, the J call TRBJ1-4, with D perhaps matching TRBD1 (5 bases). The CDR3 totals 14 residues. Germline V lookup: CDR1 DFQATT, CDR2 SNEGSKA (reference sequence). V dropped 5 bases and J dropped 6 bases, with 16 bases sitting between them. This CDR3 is CSADRGGVYEKLFF. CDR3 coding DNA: TGCAGTGCTGACCGGGGGGGGGTTTATGAAAAACTGTTTTTT.

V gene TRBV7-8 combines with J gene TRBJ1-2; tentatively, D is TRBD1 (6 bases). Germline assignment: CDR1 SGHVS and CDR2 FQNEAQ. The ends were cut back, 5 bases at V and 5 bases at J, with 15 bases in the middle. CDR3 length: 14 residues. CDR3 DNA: TGTGCCAGCAGCCCGGACAGCCTTCAGTATGGCTACACCTTC. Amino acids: CASSPDSLQYGYTF.

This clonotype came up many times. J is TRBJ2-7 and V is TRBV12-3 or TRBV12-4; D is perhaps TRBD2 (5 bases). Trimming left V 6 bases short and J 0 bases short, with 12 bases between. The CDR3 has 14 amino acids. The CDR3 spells CASRRGLSSYEQYF. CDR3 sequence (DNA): TGTGCCAGCAGACGCGGGTTAAGCTCCTACGAGCAGTACTTC.

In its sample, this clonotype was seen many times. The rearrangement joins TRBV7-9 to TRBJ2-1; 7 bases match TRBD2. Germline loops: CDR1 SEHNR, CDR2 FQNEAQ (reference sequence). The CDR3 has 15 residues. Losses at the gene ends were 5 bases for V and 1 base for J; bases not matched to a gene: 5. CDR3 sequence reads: CASSRGSQSYNEQFF. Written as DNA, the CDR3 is TGTGCCAGCAGCCGCGGGAGCCAATCCTACAATGAGCAGTTCTTC.

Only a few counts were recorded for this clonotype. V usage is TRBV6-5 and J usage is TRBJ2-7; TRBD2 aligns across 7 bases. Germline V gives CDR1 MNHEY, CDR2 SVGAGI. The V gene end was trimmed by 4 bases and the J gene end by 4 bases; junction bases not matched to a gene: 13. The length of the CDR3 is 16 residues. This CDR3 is CASSLKAGGRGYEQYF. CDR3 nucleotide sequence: TGTGCCAGCAGTTTGAAAGCGGGCGGGAGAGGTTACGAGCAGTACTTC.

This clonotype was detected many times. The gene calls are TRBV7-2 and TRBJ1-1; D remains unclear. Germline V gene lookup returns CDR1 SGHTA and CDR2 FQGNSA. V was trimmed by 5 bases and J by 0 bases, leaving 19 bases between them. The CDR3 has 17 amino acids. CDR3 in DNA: TGTGCCAGCAGCCCCCTCCAGTGGGCAGGCTTGAACACTGAAGCTTTCTTT. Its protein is CASSPLQWAGLNTEAFF.

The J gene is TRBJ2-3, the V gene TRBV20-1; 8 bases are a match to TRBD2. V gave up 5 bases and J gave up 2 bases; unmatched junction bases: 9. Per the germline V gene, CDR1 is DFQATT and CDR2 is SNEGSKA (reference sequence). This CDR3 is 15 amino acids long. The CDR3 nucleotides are TGCAGTGCTGTCGTATTAGCGGGGTCCACAGATACGCAGTATTTT. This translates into CSAVVLAGSTDTQYF.

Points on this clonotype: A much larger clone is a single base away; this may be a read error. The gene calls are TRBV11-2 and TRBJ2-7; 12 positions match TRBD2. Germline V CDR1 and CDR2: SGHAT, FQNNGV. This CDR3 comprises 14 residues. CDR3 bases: TGTGCCAGCAGCTCTAGCGGGAGGGCCCTTGAGCCGTACTTC. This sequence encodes CASSSSGRALEPYF.

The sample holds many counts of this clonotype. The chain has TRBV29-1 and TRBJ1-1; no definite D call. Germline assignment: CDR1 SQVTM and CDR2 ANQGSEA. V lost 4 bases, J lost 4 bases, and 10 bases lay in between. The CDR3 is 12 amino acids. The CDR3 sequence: CSVVFWATEAFF. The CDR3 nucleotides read TGCAGCGTTGTTTTTTGGGCCACTGAAGCTTTCTTT.

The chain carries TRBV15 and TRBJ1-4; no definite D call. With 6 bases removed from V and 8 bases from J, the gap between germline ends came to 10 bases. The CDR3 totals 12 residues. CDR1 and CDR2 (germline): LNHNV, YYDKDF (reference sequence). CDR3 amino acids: CATSMIGEKLFF. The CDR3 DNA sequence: TGTGCCACCAGTATGATTGGGGAAAAACTGTTTTTT.

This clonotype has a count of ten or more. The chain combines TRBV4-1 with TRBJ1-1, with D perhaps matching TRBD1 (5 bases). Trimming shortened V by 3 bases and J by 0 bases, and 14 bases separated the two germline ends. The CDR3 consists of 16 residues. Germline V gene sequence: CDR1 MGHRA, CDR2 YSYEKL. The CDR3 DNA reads TGCGCCAGCAGCCACAGTCCCGGGACGGTGAACACTGAAGCTTTCTTT. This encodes CASSHSPGTVNTEAFF.

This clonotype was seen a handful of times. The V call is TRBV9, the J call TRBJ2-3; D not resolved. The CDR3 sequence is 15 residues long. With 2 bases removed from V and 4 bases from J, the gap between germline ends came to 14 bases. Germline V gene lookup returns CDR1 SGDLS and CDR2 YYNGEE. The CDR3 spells CASSVLQYGADTQYF. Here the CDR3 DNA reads TGTGCCAGCAGCGTTCTACAGTATGGTGCAGATACGCAGTATTTT.